These 21 T cell receptor beta chains came from one sample sequenced in a study of response to subunit inactivated influenza vaccine. TCRdb called the RT-PCR reads again in MiXCR, with one record for every CDR3 protein. This sample yields hundreds of thousands of distinct CDR3 sequences, of which 10% to 15% are seen a single time; roughly a tenth belongs to the top ten. This material consisted of PBMCs from blood, taken on the day of vaccination. These receptor sequences come from a man aged 50 to 60 who received an inactivated influenza vaccine.

The table lists this clonotype with a few counts. J is TRBJ1-2 and V is TRBV14, with D perhaps matching TRBD1 (6 bases). Germline CDR1 is SGHDN and CDR2 is FVKESK. The V end lost 4 bases, the J end lost 8 bases, and 17 bases lay between the germline ends. This CDR3 has 14 amino acids. The CDR3 sequence: CASSPRTVQRGYTF. The CDR3 DNA is TGTGCCAGCAGCCCTCGGACAGTTCAACGGGGCTACACCTTC.

The V call is TRBV20-1, the J call TRBJ2-5, with D possibly matching TRBD2 (9 bases). The CDR3 has 16 residues. Looked up from germline, CDR1 is DFQATT and CDR2 is SNEGSKA (reference sequence). Trimming stripped 7 bases from V and 4 bases from J, with 25 bases between. The CDR3 protein is CSGDRGPTSGGETQYF. CDR3 DNA sequence: TGCAGTGGCGACAGGGGTCCGACTAGCGGAGGAGAGACCCAGTACTTC.

This clonotype was seen ten or more times. The J gene is TRBJ2-3, the V gene TRBV10-3; 11 nucleotides match TRBD2. Looked up from germline, CDR1 is ENHRY and CDR2 is SYGVKD. Trimming at V came to 2 bases and at J to 2 bases, leaving 12 bases not matched to a gene. The CDR3 extends over 19 amino acids. The CDR3: CAISEPVTTSGDPTDTQYF. The CDR3 bases are TGTGCCATCAGTGAGCCCGTAACGACTAGCGGGGACCCCACAGATACGCAGTATTTT.

The table lists this clonotype with a few counts. The V gene is TRBV18, the J gene TRBJ2-7; maybe TRBD2 (5 bases). V lost 1 base to trimming and J lost 1 base, with 23 bases between them. The CDR3 is 19 residues long. Germline loops: CDR1 KGHSH, CDR2 LQKENI. The CDR3 loop is CASSPRENTRVRLSYEQYF. The DNA of the CDR3 is TGTGCCAGCTCACCACGGGAGAACACTAGGGTGAGGTTATCCTACGAGCAGTACTTC.

In its sample, this clonotype was seen a few times. This sequence joins TRBV5-1 and TRBJ1-1; TRBD1 aligns across 7 bases. This CDR3 contains 14 residues. V shed 0 bases and J 6 bases; nucleotides not matched to a gene: 5. Germline CDR1 is SGHRS and CDR2 is YFSETQ. CDR3: CASSLAGDRAEAFF. CDR3 coding DNA: TGCGCCAGCAGCTTGGCTGGCGACAGGGCTGAAGCTTTCTTT.

This clonotype was seen a handful of times. The chain is built from TRBV5-1 and TRBJ2-6; D gene uncertain. This CDR3 has 18 amino acids. Trimming shortened V by 0 bases and J by 0 bases, and 13 bases separated the two germline ends. Germline CDR1 SGHRS, CDR2 YFSETQ. The CDR3 region is CASSLAARHSSGANVLTF. The CDR3 DNA follows: TGCGCCAGCAGCTTGGCAGCCCGGCATAGCTCTGGGGCCAACGTCCTGACTTTC.

The CDR3 DNA follows: TGCGCCAGCATGGGCCTCGGACAGGCCGGGATGGATGGCTACACCTTC. Its protein product is CASMGLGQAGMDGYTF. The chain couples TRBV5-1 to TRBJ1-2; 7 bases align to TRBD1. Germline V gene data show CDR1 as SGHRS and CDR2 as YFSETQ. J lost 6 bases, V lost 6 bases, and 17 bases had no gene match. This CDR3 is 16 amino acids long.

The sample holds a few counts of this clonotype. V gene TRBV5-1 combines with J gene TRBJ1-1; 9 bases are a match to TRBD1. From germline, CDR1 is SGHRS and CDR2 YFSETQ. The length of the CDR3 is 15 residues. Trimming removed 4 bases from V and 0 bases from J; junction bases left unmatched: 4. The CDR3 sequence is CASSKGTGLNTEAFF. The CDR3 coding sequence is TGCGCCAGCAGCAAGGGGACAGGGCTGAACACTGAAGCTTTCTTT.

This clonotype was counted between two and nine times. The chain is built from TRBV5-1 and TRBJ2-2; 10 bases map to TRBD2. From germline, CDR1 is SGHRS and CDR2 YFSETQ. V was pared by 2 bases and J by 0 bases, with 4 bases of the junction left unmatched. CDR3 size: 17 residues. Here the CDR3 reads CASSLLAGQANTGELFF. As DNA, the CDR3 is TGCGCCAGCAGCTTACTAGCGGGGCAAGCGAACACCGGGGAGCTGTTTTTT.

This clonotype was picked up many times. The CDR3 nucleotides are TGCAGTGCTAGATTATTGACAGGGGAAGACTACAATGAGCAGTTCTTC. It codes for CSARLLTGEDYNEQFF. The rearrangement joins TRBV20-1 to TRBJ2-1; TRBD1 matches 8 bases. CDR1 is DFQATT, CDR2 SNEGSKA, per germline (reference sequence). The CDR3 loop spans 16 amino acids. V lost 2 bases, J lost 3 bases, and 9 bases stayed unmatched.

This clonotype was observed a few times. The chain couples TRBV18 to TRBJ2-1; 9 bases agree with TRBD1. The CDR3 is made up of 15 amino acids. Trimming removed 3 bases from V and 10 bases from J; junction bases left unmatched: 10. Germline V gene lookup returns CDR1 KGHSH and CDR2 LQKENI. The CDR3 DNA follows: TGTGCCAGCTCACCCCAAGCGGGGACAGGGAGCGAGCAGTTCTTC. Residues: CASSPQAGTGSEQFF.

This clonotype was counted between two and nine times. The J gene is TRBJ2-1, the V gene TRBV11-2, with 9 bases aligning to TRBD2. Germline CDR1 is SGHAT and CDR2 is FQNNGV. The CDR3 spans 15 residues. The V gene end was trimmed by 6 bases and the J gene end by 5 bases; junction bases not matched to a gene: 8. The CDR3 is CASRRAGGPHNEQFF. The CDR3 DNA reads TGTGCCAGCAGGCGGGCGGGGGGGCCTCACAATGAGCAGTTCTTC.

CDR3 nucleotides: TGTGCCAGCTCACCCCTAGGACTAGCGGCTTCCTACGAGCAGTACTTC. Its protein product is CASSPLGLAASYEQYF. This chain joins TRBV18 and TRBJ2-7; 10 nucleotides match TRBD2. The CDR3 runs to 16 residues. Germline values: CDR1 KGHSH, CDR2 LQKENI. Trimming cost V 3 bases and J 1 base; bases outside gene matches: 6.

The rearrangement uses TRBV6-1 and TRBJ1-1; 9 positions agree with TRBD1. This CDR3 comprises 17 residues. The ends lost 5 bases at V and 8 bases at J; junction bases unmatched: 18. CDR1 MNHNS and CDR2 SASEGT come from the germline V gene. The CDR3 DNA reads TGTGCCAGCAGTCCCGGGACAGGGAGAAGTAGCTATCTCGAAGCTTTCTTT. Its translation is CASSPGTGRSSYLEAFF.

This clonotype was detected many times. V usage is TRBV4-2 and J usage is TRBJ2-1; the D gene is possibly TRBD1 (5 bases). Germline CDR1 and CDR2: LGHNA and YNFKEQ. The CDR3 runs 13 residues. The germline V and J ends were trimmed by 7 bases and 7 bases, with 14 bases remaining between them. The CDR3 bases are TGTGCCAGCAAACCACCCAGGGATAATGAGCAGTTCTTC. Translating gives CASKPPRDNEQFF.

In this sample, this clonotype turned up a few times. V is TRBV3-1 and J is TRBJ2-2; TRBD1 aligns across 8 bases. V lost 10 bases, J lost 2 bases, and 21 bases stayed unmatched. Looked up from germline, CDR1 is LGHDT and CDR2 is YNNKEL (reference sequence). The CDR3 length is 19 residues. The CDR3 nucleotides read TGTGCCATCAGGGCCGGGACAGGAAATGTTGCCAGAAACACCGGGGAGCTGTTTTTT. Its translation: CAIRAGTGNVARNTGELFF.

This clonotype has a count of ten or more. This rearrangement joins TRBV5-1 to TRBJ2-2, with 7 bases matching TRBD1. V was pared by 4 bases and J by 6 bases, with 9 bases of the junction left unmatched. The germline V gene has CDR1 SGHRS and CDR2 YFSETQ. The CDR3 runs 15 residues. The CDR3 nucleotides read TGCGCCAGCAGCGGAGGACAGGTTGGCCCCGGGGAGCTGTTTTTT. The encoded protein is CASSGGQVGPGELFF.

The rearrangement uses TRBV6-2 or TRBV6-3 and TRBJ2-3, with a possible D match to TRBD2 (5 bases). The germline V gene encodes CDR1 MNHEY and CDR2 SVGEGT. This CDR3 is 15 amino acids long. V lost 3 bases, J lost 6 bases, and 16 bases lay in between. The CDR3 spells CASSYRRELSDTQYF. In nucleotides, the CDR3 is TGTGCCAGCAGTTATAGACGGGAACTTTCGGATACGCAGTATTTT.

The chain couples TRBV7-2 to TRBJ2-4; D is undetermined. CDR3 length equals 16 residues. V lost 0 bases and J 7 bases, leaving 16 bases between the germline ends. Germline CDR1 is SGHTA and CDR2 is FQGNSA. The DNA for the CDR3 is TGTGCCAGCAGCTTAGCGCTCACCTATGCAAAGAACATTCAGTACTTC. Protein sequence: CASSLALTYAKNIQYF.

At least ten counts were recorded for this clonotype. The chain is built from TRBV4-3 and TRBJ2-4, with D perhaps TRBD1 or TRBD2 (5 bases each). The V gene lost 0 bases and the J gene lost 4 bases, with 13 bases spanning the gap. The V gene's germline CDR1 is LGHNA and CDR2 YSLEER. The CDR3 extends over 16 amino acids. This CDR3 is CASSQDVSGAKNIQYF. For the CDR3, the DNA is TGCGCCAGCAGCCAAGATGTATCCGGGGCAAAAAACATTCAGTACTTC.

The chain joins TRBV7-3 to TRBJ2-1, with 16 nucleotides matching TRBD2. The junction had 14 bases not matched to a gene; V was cut back by 5 bases and J by 7 bases. The germline V gene has CDR1 SGHTA and CDR2 FQGTGA. The length of the CDR3 is 19 residues. Here the CDR3 DNA reads TGTGCCAGCAGCCCTACCCCGGGACTAGCGGGAGGGCCTTGGAATGAGCAGTTCTTC. Its translation is CASSPTPGLAGGPWNEQFF. The full variable domain, with the rest looked up from reference TRBV7-3 and TRBJ2-1, is GAGVSQTPSNKVTEKGKYVELRCDPISGHTALYWYRQSLGQGPEFLIYFQGTGAADDSGLPNDRFFAVRPEGSVSTLKIQRTERGDSAVYLCASSPTPGLAGGPWNEQFFGPGTRLTVL.